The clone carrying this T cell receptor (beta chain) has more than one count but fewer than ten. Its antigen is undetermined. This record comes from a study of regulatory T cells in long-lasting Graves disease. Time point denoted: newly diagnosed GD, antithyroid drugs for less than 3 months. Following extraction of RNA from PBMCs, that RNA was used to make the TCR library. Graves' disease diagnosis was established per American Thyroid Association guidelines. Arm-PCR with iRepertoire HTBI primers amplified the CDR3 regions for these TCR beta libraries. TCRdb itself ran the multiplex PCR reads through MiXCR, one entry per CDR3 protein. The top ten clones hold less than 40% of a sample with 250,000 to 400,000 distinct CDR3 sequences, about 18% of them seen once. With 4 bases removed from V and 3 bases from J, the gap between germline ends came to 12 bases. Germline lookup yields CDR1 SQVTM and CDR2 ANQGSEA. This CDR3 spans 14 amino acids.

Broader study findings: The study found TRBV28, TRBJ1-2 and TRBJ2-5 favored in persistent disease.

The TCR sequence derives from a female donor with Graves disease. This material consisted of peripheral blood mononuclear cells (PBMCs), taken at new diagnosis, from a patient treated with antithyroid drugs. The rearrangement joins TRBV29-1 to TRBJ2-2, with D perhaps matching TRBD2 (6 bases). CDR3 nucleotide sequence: TGCAGCGTTGCCCCTAGCGAGCACACCGGGGAGCTGTTTTTT. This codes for CSVAPSEHTGELFF.